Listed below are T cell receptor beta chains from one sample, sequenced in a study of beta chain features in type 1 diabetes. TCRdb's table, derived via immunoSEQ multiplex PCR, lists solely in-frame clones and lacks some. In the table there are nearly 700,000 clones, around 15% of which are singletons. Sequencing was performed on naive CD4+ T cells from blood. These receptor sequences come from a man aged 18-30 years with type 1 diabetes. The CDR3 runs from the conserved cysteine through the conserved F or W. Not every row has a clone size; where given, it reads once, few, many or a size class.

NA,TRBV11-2,CASSLTQGTPYEQYF
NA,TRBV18,CASSPGQRTGGTQYF
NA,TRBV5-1,CASSPRAGTDTQYF
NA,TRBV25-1,CAIQPGGSYEQYF
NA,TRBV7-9,CASSLESGQQETQYF
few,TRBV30,CAWTQRNTEAFF
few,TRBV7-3,CASSLKQGGYNEQFF
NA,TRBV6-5,CASSYGQGFTEAFF
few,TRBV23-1,CASLPRAATGELFF
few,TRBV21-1,CASSNQGYPFPGEKLFF